The 21 T cell receptor beta chains given below trace back to one sample, sequenced in a study of cytomegalovirus exposure and HLA in healthy donors. The PCR made use of 60 Vbeta and 13 Jbeta primers. This table comes from immunoSEQ multiplex PCR, and its TCRdb copy is limited to in-frame clones, with some not included. This sample carries about 40,000 clones, under 70% of them seen once, and the ten largest clones take approximately 12%. Source material: PBMCs. The receptors stem from a man aged 60-69 years in good health and CMV-seropositive.

This chain connects TRBV29-1 to TRBJ2-1; 7 positions agree with TRBD2. Per the germline V gene, CDR1 is SQVTM and CDR2 is ANQGSEA. The CDR3 sequence is 11 residues long. The CDR3 DNA is TGCTCCCTTCCGGGAGGTAATGAGCAGTTCTTC. It encodes CSLPGGNEQFF.

This chain's CDR3 is CSAMTSNEQYF. The CDR3 region has the DNA TGCAGTGCAATGACTAGTAACGAGCAGTACTTC. This rearrangement joins TRBV20-1 to TRBJ2-5; D might be TRBD2 (6 bases). The J call could be wrong; TRBJ2-7 is a better fit for the DNA end. This CDR3 contains 11 residues. Germline V gene sequence: CDR1 DFQATT, CDR2 SNEGSKA (reference sequence).

This clone was recorded once. The V call is TRBV2, the J call TRBJ1-1; D gene unclear. V lost 4 bases, J lost 10 bases, and 10 bases lay in between. Germline CDR1 reads SNHLY; CDR2 reads FYNNEI. This CDR3 spans 11 amino acids. The CDR3 DNA reads as TGTGCCAGCAGTGGGCGGGGTATAGCTTTCTTT. Its translation: CASSGRGIAFF.

V is TRBV7-7 and J is TRBJ2-2, with TRBD2 matching over 12 bases. Looked up from germline, CDR1 is SSHAT and CDR2 is FNYEAQ (reference sequence). The CDR3 runs 16 residues. V dropped 5 bases and J dropped 5; count of bases not matched to a gene: 6. CDR3 bases: TGTGCCAGCAGCCGAGGGACTAGCGGGCTAACCGGGGAGCTGTTTTTT. This translates into CASSRGTSGLTGELFF.

This clone was detected only a few times. This chain links TRBV2 with TRBJ1-4; 7 bases match TRBD1. Losses at the gene ends were 2 bases for V and 4 bases for J; bases not matched to a gene: 4. CDR3 length: 15 amino acids. The V gene's germline CDR1 is SNHLY and CDR2 FYNNEI. CDR3 sequence: CASSEPGQINEKLFF. DNA for the CDR3: TGTGCCAGCAGTGAACCGGGACAGATTAATGAAAAACTGTTTTTT.

This clone was counted a few times. The rearrangement uses TRBV27 and TRBJ2-1; a weak D match, TRBD2 (6 bases). Trimming shortened V by 5 bases and J by 4 bases, and 15 bases separated the two germline ends. This CDR3 comprises 15 residues. Germline CDR1 is MNHEY and CDR2 is SMNVEV (reference sequence). The CDR3 DNA sequence: TGTGCCAGCAGTGTAAGACTAGGGGCGTACAATGAGCAGTTCTTC. Amino acid sequence: CASSVRLGAYNEQFF.

This clone has a handful of counts. CDR3 in amino acids: CASSLGPGGDEQYF. The CDR3 DNA sequence: TGTGCCAGCAGCTTAGGGCCGGGGGGAGACGAGCAGTACTTC. The rearrangement joins TRBV11-2 to TRBJ2-7, with 7 bases lining up with TRBD2. Losses at the gene ends were 1 base for V and 5 bases for J; bases not matched to a gene: 5. The germline gives CDR1 SGHAT, CDR2 FQNNGV. This CDR3 comprises 14 residues.

This clone came up once. The chain has TRBV19 and TRBJ2-2; TRBD2 matches at 7 bases. The length of the CDR3 is 15 residues. The J segment lost 4 bases and the V segment lost 6 bases, leaving 8 bases of the junction unmatched. Germline assignment: CDR1 LNHDA and CDR2 SQIVND (reference sequence). The CDR3 loop is CASSRPGRATGELFF. CDR3 DNA: TGTGCCAGTAGCCGCCCGGGGAGGGCCACCGGGGAGCTGTTTTTT.

Written as DNA, the CDR3 is TGTGCCAGCAGATTACCTTCTAGCGGCTCTGGGGCCAACGTCCTGACTTTC. Translation gives CASRLPSSGSGANVLTF. V usage is TRBV7-9 and J usage is TRBJ2-6; 7 positions agree with TRBD2. The ends lost 6 bases at V and 0 bases at J; junction bases unmatched: 8. Germline CDR1 SEHNR, CDR2 FQNEAQ (reference sequence). CDR3 length: 17 amino acids.

This clone was counted a few times. This rearrangement joins TRBV30 to TRBJ2-7, with unresolved D. Trimming pared 2 bases from V and 0 bases from J, leaving 11 bases between. CDR1 GTSNPN and CDR2 SVGIG come from the germline V gene (reference sequence). CDR3 size: 14 residues. The CDR3 DNA is TGTGCCTGGAGTTTCAGGTCGTACTCCTACGAGCAGTACTTC. Translating it yields CAWSFRSYSYEQYF.

The chain has TRBV13 and TRBJ2-3; 11 nucleotides align to TRBD2. The germline gives CDR1 PRHDT, CDR2 FYEKMQ (reference sequence). V shed 2 bases and J 5 bases; nucleotides not matched to a gene: 6. The length of the CDR3 is 16 residues. The chain's CDR3 is CASSLKTSGNGDTQYF. The CDR3 bases are TGTGCCAGCAGCTTAAAGACTAGCGGGAACGGAGATACGCAGTATTTT.

The J gene is TRBJ2-7, the V gene TRBV5-1; 8 bases line up with TRBD2. Germline V gene sequence: CDR1 SGHRS, CDR2 YFSETQ. Trimming removed 0 bases from V and 7 bases from J; junction bases left unmatched: 12. The CDR3 totals 16 residues. The CDR3 here is CASSLAFGAGVSEQYF. The CDR3, as DNA: TGCGCCAGCAGCTTGGCCTTCGGAGCGGGAGTAAGTGAGCAGTACTTC.

Here the CDR3 DNA reads TGTGCCAGCAGCCAAGTGACTATCTCCTACAATGAGCAGTTCTTC. Translation gives CASSQVTISYNEQFF. The rearrangement links TRBV4-2 to TRBJ2-1; D possibly corresponds to TRBD2 (5 bases). This CDR3 has 15 amino acids. The V end lost 1 base, the J end lost 0 bases, and 7 bases lay between the germline ends. CDR1 is LGHNA, CDR2 YNFKEQ, per germline.

The chain is built from TRBV7-2 and TRBJ2-7; D perhaps matches TRBD1 (6 bases). The V gene's germline CDR1 is SGHTA and CDR2 FQGNSA. CDR3 length: 15 residues. The germline V and J ends were trimmed by 0 bases and 12 bases, with 21 bases remaining between them. The CDR3 sequence: CASSLAIGGFLGVYF. The CDR3 bases are TGTGCCAGCAGCTTAGCGATTGGGGGCTTCCTCGGGGTGTACTTC. Drawing the rest from reference TRBV7-2 and TRBJ2-7, the complete variable domain is GAGVSQSPSNKVTEKGKDVELRCDPISGHTALYWYRQSLGQGLEFLIYFQGNSAPDKSGLPSDRFSAERTGGSVSTLTIQRTQQEDSAVYLCASSLAIGGFLGVYFGPGTRLTVT.

This sequence joins TRBV6-4 and TRBJ2-3; perhaps TRBD2 as D (6 bases). Germline V gene sequence: CDR1 MRHNA, CDR2 SNTAGT. V was pared by 5 bases and J by 3 bases, with 12 bases between. The CDR3 totals 14 residues. The CDR3 DNA reads as TGTGCCAGCAGTCGGGAGTCTGGGACAGATACGCAGTATTTT. Amino acid sequence: CASSRESGTDTQYF.

The rearrangement joins TRBV29-1 to TRBJ1-1; D is undetermined. Trimming took 0 bases from V and 1 from J, leaving 9 bases between them. From germline, CDR1 is SQVTM and CDR2 ANQGSEA. The CDR3 consists of 14 residues. CDR3 nucleotides: TGCAGCGTTGAAGATCTTGCAGAGAACACTGAAGCTTTCTTT. Its protein product is CSVEDLAENTEAFF. Full variable domain (outside the CDR3, taken from reference TRBV29-1 and TRBJ1-1): SAVISQKPSRDICQRGTSLTIQCQVDSQVTMMFWYRQQPGQSLTLIATANQGSEATYESGFVIDKFPISRPNLTFSTLTVSNMSPEDSSIYLCSVEDLAENTEAFFGQGTRLTVV.

The CDR3 loop is CASSLGMESGTDTQYF. The CDR3 nucleotides are TGTGCCAGCAGCTTGGGGATGGAGAGTGGGACAGATACGCAGTATTTT. The chain employs TRBV5-4 and TRBJ2-3; D call uncertain. Germline assignment: CDR1 SGHNT and CDR2 YYREEE (reference sequence). This CDR3 region has 16 residues. The ends were cut back, 0 bases at V and 3 bases at J, with 14 bases in the middle.

The chain couples TRBV4-1 to TRBJ1-2; D call uncertain. Germline CDR1 reads MGHRA; CDR2 reads YSYEKL. V lost 0 bases to trimming and J lost 4 bases, with 15 bases between them. The CDR3 is 16 amino acids. Here the CDR3 DNA reads TGCGCCAGCAGCCAAGATAGCGCGGGAAGTATCTATGGCTACACCTTC. Translation gives CASSQDSAGSIYGYTF.

This rearrangement joins TRBV6-4 to TRBJ2-3, with 7 bases aligning to TRBD2. The germline V gene encodes CDR1 MRHNA and CDR2 SNTAGT. The CDR3 has 17 residues. Trimming cost V 7 bases and J 1 base; bases outside gene matches: 14. CDR3 coding DNA: TGTGCCAGCAAGTTACCTCGGACTAGTCCATGCACAGATACGCAGTATTTT. It codes for CASKLPRTSPCTDTQYF.

This clone showed up just once. This chain connects TRBV7-9 to TRBJ2-3; a weak D match, TRBD1 (5 bases). CDR3 length equals 15 residues. Germline-derived CDR1 and CDR2 are SEHNR and FQNEAQ (reference sequence). V lost 4 bases and J lost 6, with 17 bases in between. The chain's CDR3 is CASSYSGSGRDTQYF. The CDR3 nucleotides are TGTGCCAGCAGCTACTCAGGGTCTGGAAGGGATACGCAGTATTTT.

This clone was seen a handful of times. The CDR3 protein is CASSLDGQIYNEQFF. In DNA, the CDR3 is TGCGCCAGCAGCTTGGATGGACAGATTTACAATGAGCAGTTCTTC. The rearrangement joins TRBV5-1 to TRBJ2-1, with D possibly TRBD1 on 6 matching bases. This CDR3 comprises 15 residues. Trimming pared 0 bases from V and 4 bases from J, leaving 11 bases between. Germline-derived CDR1 and CDR2 are SGHRS and YFSETQ.